This TCR beta chain was found in a study of T-cell memory formation after mild COVID-19. The study, taken as a whole, reports: Mainly in CM and EM were contracting CD4+ clones; CD8+ were in EMRA.

TCRdb ran MiXCR on the 5' RACE reads and lists one entry per CDR3 protein. The sample carries some 68,000 distinct CDR3 sequences, around 17% recorded once. Germline CDR1 reads SGHVS; CDR2 reads FNYEAQ. Trimming cost V 5 bases and J 4 bases, with 8 bases left between them. The CDR3 spans 12 residues. As to this clonotype: What it binds is unknown.

This clonotype originated in an adult woman who had mild COVID-19 (a few samples of this study predate the infection). Cell type and time point are not known. The chain carries TRBV7-6 and TRBJ1-1; unclear D gene. The material sequenced was PBMCs or a T cell subset sorted from them (not recorded which). CDR3 amino acids: CASSRAGTEAFF. CDR3 DNA sequence: TGTGCCAGCAGCCGAGCGGGCACTGAAGCTTTCTTT.